The entry below describes one T cell receptor (beta chain). Generated by immunoSEQ multiplex PCR, the TCRdb table keeps only in-frame clones and is missing some. The sample gives more than 1,200,000 clones, about 98.5% of which show up once; approximately 0.38% is in the top ten. These data come from a study of shared clonotypes between healthy human individuals. V dropped 2 bases and J dropped 6 bases, with 13 bases sitting between them. Germline V gene data show CDR1 as ENHRY and CDR2 as SYGVKD. The CDR3 is 14 amino acids. The V call is TRBV10-3, the J call TRBJ1-2; possible D gene TRBD1, 6 bases. Sequenced input: naive CD4+ T cells sorted from blood. Subset here: CD45RA+ positively selected. The sequence derives from a man younger than 45 in good health. CDR3 nucleotides: TGTGCCATCAGTGAGCCGGGCGGGGGGCATGGCTACACCTTC. It encodes CAISEPGGGHGYTF.